The sequence of this T cell receptor (beta chain) was determined in a study of shared clonotypes between healthy human individuals. V was trimmed by 0 bases and J by 0 bases, leaving 9 bases between them. The germline gives CDR1 GTSNPN, CDR2 SVGIG (reference sequence). The CDR3 runs 15 residues. Profiling relied on immunoSEQ multiplex PCR, and the TCRdb table lists in-frame clones only, not all of them. The table shows roughly 1,600,000 clones, with around 98.5% occurring only once. This sequence was found in a young man in good health. The sequenced sample was naive CD4+ T cells sorted from blood. As to subset: CD45RA+ positively selected. The chain combines TRBV30 with TRBJ2-1, with TRBD2 as a possible D gene (5 bases). CDR3 sequence reads: CAWSVRGLSYNEQFF. CDR3 nucleotides: TGTGCCTGGAGTGTACGCGGGCTCTCCTACAATGAGCAGTTCTTC. Filled out from reference TRBV30 and TRBJ2-1, the complete variable domain reads SQTIHQWPATLVQPVGSPLSLECTVEGTSNPNLYWYRQAAGRGLQLLFYSVGIGQISSEVPQNLSASRPQDRQFILSSKKLLLSDSGFYLCAWSVRGLSYNEQFFGPGTRLTVL.